This T cell receptor beta chain was documented in a study of blood T cell repertoires in COVID-19. Data came from immunoSEQ multiplex PCR; TCRdb stores just in-frame clones and leaves some out. The repertoire holds 260,000 or so clones, with 80% to 90% as singletons. Trimming removed 0 bases from V and 8 bases from J, with 17 bases in between. The germline V gene encodes CDR1 SGHRS and CDR2 YFSETQ. The length of the CDR3 is 15 residues. Source material: PBMCs or T cells enriched from blood (not recorded which). The sequence was collected from a man younger than 30 who had recovered from COVID-19. The chain employs TRBV5-1 and TRBJ1-2; TRBD1 is a possible D gene (5 bases). The CDR3 DNA sequence: TGCGCCAGCAGCTTGGCCAATTCTCAGGGCGTCGGCTACACCTTC. Residues: CASSLANSQGVGYTF.